One and the same sample provided the 13 T cell receptor beta chains below, sequenced in a study of identifying expanded T cells in peripheral blood. Sequencing was performed with immunoSEQ multiplex PCR; in TCRdb, only in-frame clones are kept and a portion is missing. This table has over 100,000 clones, roughly 90% appearing once. The specimen sequenced was blood. All receptors come from a person aged 18 to 75 in good health.

This clone was observed once. The V call is TRBV11-3, the J call TRBJ2-7, with a tentative D call TRBD1 (6 bases). The germline V and J ends were trimmed by 10 bases and 0 bases, with 16 bases remaining between them. This CDR3 spans 14 amino acids. Germline CDR1 SGHNT, CDR2 YENEEA. CDR3 protein: CATTRQETSYEQYF. CDR3 bases: TGTGCCACCACCAGACAGGAGACCTCCTACGAGCAGTACTTC.

V gene TRBV7-2 combines with J gene TRBJ2-5, with D perhaps assigned TRBD1 or TRBD2 (5 bases each). The V gene's germline CDR1 is SGHTA and CDR2 FQGNSA. This CDR3 contains 16 residues. Trimming left V 8 bases short and J 3 bases short, with 22 bases between. The CDR3 nucleotides are TGTGCCAGCGGCAACCGGGGCCCAGGAGGAGAAGAGACCCAGTACTTC. Encoded protein: CASGNRGPGGEETQYF.

The chain recombines TRBV5-1 with TRBJ1-5; 8 positions agree with TRBD1. This CDR3 region has 16 residues. Losses at the gene ends were 4 bases for V and 1 base for J; bases not matched to a gene: 7. Germline CDR1 and CDR2: SGHRS and YFSETQ. The CDR3 spells CASSPDGQGSNQPQHF. The CDR3 nucleotides are TGCGCCAGCAGCCCAGACGGACAGGGAAGCAATCAGCCCCAGCATTTT.

The chain carries TRBV2 and TRBJ1-5; 9 bases match TRBD1. Germline CDR1 is SNHLY and CDR2 is FYNNEI. The ends lost 6 bases at V and 13 bases at J; junction bases unmatched: 10. The CDR3 is 13 residues long. The chain's CDR3 is CASRGQGLSPQHF. CDR3 DNA sequence: TGTGCCAGCAGGGGACAGGGACTGTCCCCACAGCATTTT.

This chain connects TRBV7-9 to TRBJ2-4, with 7 bases fitting TRBD2. CDR1 is SEHNR, CDR2 FQNEAQ, per germline (reference sequence). The CDR3 contains 15 residues. J lost 0 bases, V lost 2 bases, and 1 base had no gene match. The CDR3 is CASSLRGGAKNIQYF. The CDR3 DNA is TGTGCCAGCAGCTTACGCGGGGGAGCCAAAAACATTCAGTACTTC. The variable domain in full, with the rest retrieved from reference TRBV7-9 and TRBJ2-4, is DTGVSQNPRHKITKRGQNVTFRCDPISEHNRLYWYRQTLGQGPEFLTYFQNEAQLEKSRLLSDRFSAERPKGSFSTLEIQRTEQGDSAMYLCASSLRGGAKNIQYFGAGTRLSVL.

CDR3 protein: CASREEGSGGYTF. CDR3 in DNA: TGTGCCAGCAGAGAGGAGGGGTCGGGAGGCTACACCTTC. The V and J genes are TRBV2 and TRBJ1-2; tentatively, D is TRBD1 (5 bases). Germline V lookup: CDR1 SNHLY, CDR2 FYNNEI. The ends were cut back, 6 bases at V and 8 bases at J, with 16 bases in the middle. The CDR3 has 13 amino acids.

The chain joins TRBV10-3 to TRBJ1-1; tentative D call: TRBD1 (6 bases). The CDR3 sequence is 14 residues long. V shed 2 bases and J shed 3 bases, with 10 bases lying between them. In germline, CDR1 is ENHRY, CDR2 SYGVKD. DNA for the CDR3: TGTGCCATCAGTGAGACAGGGTACGACACTGAAGCTTTCTTT. Its protein product is CAISETGYDTEAFF.

This clone was seen once. The chain carries TRBV5-4 and TRBJ1-3; 9 positions match TRBD1. Trimming at V came to 2 bases and at J to 3 bases, leaving 6 bases not matched to a gene. CDR1 and CDR2 (germline): SGHNT, YYREEE (reference sequence). The CDR3 runs to 16 residues. Here the CDR3 reads CASSFGRQGGGNTIYF. The CDR3 DNA reads as TGTGCCAGCAGCTTTGGAAGACAGGGGGGTGGAAACACCATATATTTT.

The genes are TRBV10-3 and TRBJ2-7; 9 nucleotides line up with TRBD2. The ends lost 11 bases at V and 2 bases at J; junction bases unmatched: 10. From germline, CDR1 is ENHRY and CDR2 SYGVKD. CDR3 length equals 14 residues. Here the CDR3 DNA reads TGTGCCGCCCAGGGGCGGGAGGGCCCCTACGAGCAGTACTTC. This sequence encodes CAAQGREGPYEQYF.

V is TRBV5-4 and J is TRBJ2-3; TRBD1 matches 9 bases. The CDR3 runs 15 residues. Looked up from germline, CDR1 is SGHNT and CDR2 is YYREEE (reference sequence). Trimming took 0 bases from V and 4 from J; bases not matched to a gene: 3. The CDR3 bases are TGTGCCAGCAGCTTGGATACAGGGGGCGCAGATACGCAGTATTTT. Its translation: CASSLDTGGADTQYF.

This clone was found once. The chain joins TRBV28 to TRBJ1-2; 7 bases map to TRBD1. Trimming cost V 5 bases and J 4 bases; bases outside gene matches: 7. CDR3 length: 14 residues. Looked up from germline, CDR1 is MDHEN and CDR2 is SYDVKM. CDR3 nucleotide sequence: TGTGCCAGCAGTGTACAGGGGAGGAGCTATGGCTACACCTTC. Translated, it gives CASSVQGRSYGYTF.

This clone was seen more than once but under ten times. The chain recombines TRBV9 with TRBJ1-1; D may be TRBD1 (6 bases). The CDR3 extends over 16 amino acids. Germline loops: CDR1 SGDLS, CDR2 YYNGEE. Trimming shortened V by 3 bases and J by 4 bases, and 19 bases separated the two germline ends. The CDR3 protein is CASSAGRGRLTTEAFF. CDR3 bases: TGTGCCAGCAGCGCTGGAAGGGGGAGGTTGACCACTGAAGCTTTCTTT.

The chain employs TRBV5-1 and TRBJ1-2; D is unresolved. Germline-derived CDR1 and CDR2 are SGHRS and YFSETQ. The CDR3 runs 14 residues. V lost 1 base and J 7 bases, leaving 14 bases between the germline ends. The CDR3 nucleotides are TGCGCCAGCAGCTTGACAGAGGAGGTTGGTGGCTACACCTTC. Its protein product is CASSLTEEVGGYTF.